The present T cell receptor (beta chain) was sequenced within a study of CD8 T cells in Susac syndrome (dated by TCRdb to about 2019). The study in broad terms: Among the sequenced Susac syndrome patients, six had clinically active disease and eight or nine were in clinical remission. At the time of blood withdrawal, Susac syndrome patients were either therapy-naive, taking corticosteroids (with some also receiving IVIg), or on IVIg alone. Whether CD8+ T cell activation and differentiation in Susac syndrome was antigen driven was tested using repertoire sequencing. The study compared CD8+ T cell repertoire clonality among 12 healthy donors, 14 Susac syndrome patients and 15 multiple sclerosis patients.

Peripheral blood CD8+ and CD4+ T cells from healthy donors, Susac syndrome patients and multiple sclerosis patients were profiled using high-throughput TCR beta sequencing. Susac syndrome patients met recently defined diagnostic criteria for definite or probable disease. Bulk CD8+ and CD4+ T cells were purified by magnetic negative isolation, whereas CD8+ TEMRA cells were enriched by FACS. Blood was collected in EDTA tubes and processed within 24 hours, with PBMCs isolated through density gradient centrifugation. PBMCs intended for TCR sequencing were cryopreserved in liquid nitrogen and were subsequently thawed in a 37 degrees C water bath. The sorted or isolated CD4+, CD8+ and CD8+ TEMRA cells had a purity of 90% or higher. The CDR3 numbers 14 residues from cysteine through phenylalanine. This entry keeps only the CDR3 DNA: 42 bases, framed from base 1. V drops 1 base and J drops 3 bases, leaving 7 bases in between.

In regard to this clonotype: This receptor's antigen is unknown. Base qualities are missing; no much larger clone stands one base away.

General findings and caveats noted by the study authors: The study acknowledged that relatively few individuals were included in the TCR sequencing and HLA analysis. Sixteen Susac-specific public clones were identified in the total CD8+ repertoire, and about 5 Susac-specific public clones were identified in the CD8+ TEMRA repertoire. CD8+ repertoires in Susac syndrome showed clonal expansion, which was highest in CD8+ TEMRA cells and was greater in clinically active patients than in remitting patients.

RNA was extracted using the RNeasy kit, and roughly 0.45 to 1 microgram was reverse transcribed with random hexamers. The immunoSEQ multiplex PCR assay, covering 54 Vbeta and 13 Jbeta segments, was used to amplify TCR beta CDR3 regions. Bias from PCR amplification was corrected by using a synthetic template baseline for primer optimization and for computational correction. The authors processed their data as follows. Reads were annotated to V, D and J genes per IMGT and analyzed with immunoSEQ Analyzer, keeping only productive sequences. To calculate clonality, Shannon entropy was normalized by log2 of the number of productive unique sequences and then subtracted from one. For each patient and control, public and private clones were evaluated among the 100 most prevalent clones. Susac-specific clones were defined as absent from healthy and MS cohorts, 1052 published viral clones and other ImmuneACCESS disease sequences. Through fastp at Q25 and MiXCR, TCRdb rebuilt clones from the public reads, retaining in-frame beta chains. CDR3 protein duplicates are merged, each entry listing the most common genes and DNA. Clone size and V and J calls follow TCRdb, not the original study. The sample table shows 100,000 to 150,000 distinct CDR3 sequences, and 90% to 95% are seen once. 0.21% of the sample goes to the ten largest clones.

The material sequenced was CD8+ T cells from PBMCs. The receptor was isolated from a human donor with Susac syndrome. Recombination joined TRBV12-3 or TRBV12-4 with TRBJ1-5, with TRBD1 tentatively as D gene (5 bases match). The CDR3 protein sequence reads: CASSLGDLNQPQHF. The nucleotide sequence is given as TGTGCCAGCAGTTTAGGGGACCTCAATCAGCCCCAGCATTTT.